This record covers a single T cell receptor (beta chain). The data belong to a study of control samples from healthy donors and cancer patients. Only in-frame clones appear in the TCRdb table, and some are missing; sequencing was by immunoSEQ multiplex PCR. This table holds roughly 450,000 clones, more than 80% found once. V lost 1 base to trimming and J lost 1 base, with 22 bases between them. From germline, CDR1 is MDHEN and CDR2 SYDVKM. The CDR3 is 19 residues long. Input material: PBMCs. The V and J genes are TRBV28 and TRBJ1-1; weak D call: TRBD1 (6 bases). This TCR was sampled from a man aged 35 to 55 with head and neck cancer. CDR3 sequence reads: CASSLYAPRGSRRNTEAFF. For the CDR3, the DNA is TGTGCCAGCAGTTTATACGCCCCCAGGGGCAGCCGTCGGAACACTGAAGCTTTCTTT.